The 20 T cell receptor beta chains below come from one sample, sequenced in a study of T cell responses to AZD1222 COVID-19 vaccine. Data came from immunoSEQ multiplex PCR; TCRdb stores just in-frame clones and leaves some out. This repertoire shows approximately 180,000 clones, roughly 92% found once; its top ten account for 8.5% to 12%. The sequencing used peripheral blood, collected on day 0 of AZD1222 vaccination. These receptors all come from an adult in good health.

This clone was seen just once. This chain links TRBV4-2 with TRBJ1-5, with D hard to call. V was shortened by 0 bases and J by 4 bases, with 7 bases between the two germline ends. The germline CDR1 and CDR2 sequences are LGHNA and YNFKEQ. The CDR3 covers 14 residues. CDR3 protein: CASSQERTNQPQHF. DNA for the CDR3: TGTGCCAGCAGCCAAGAACGGACTAATCAGCCCCAGCATTTT.

The rearrangement links TRBV6-5 to TRBJ1-1; no definite D call. CDR3 size: 12 residues. Germline CDR1 reads MNHEY; CDR2 reads SVGAGI. Trimming took off 0 bases at V and 11 bases at J, with 10 bases between the two ends. As DNA, the CDR3 is TGTGCCAGCAGTTACTCGGGCCGTGGGGCTTTCTTT. Translating gives CASSYSGRGAFF.

The chain recombines TRBV10-3 with TRBJ2-7, with D unclear. This CDR3 comprises 13 residues. Germline V gives CDR1 ENHRY, CDR2 SYGVKD. V was clipped by 3 bases and J by 8 bases, with 14 bases between them. As DNA, the CDR3 is TGTGCCATCAGTGAACAGCCTCCCGAGAAGCAGTACTTC. Protein: CAISEQPPEKQYF.

The V gene is TRBV12-3 or TRBV12-4, the J gene TRBJ1-1; 8 bases are a match to TRBD1. Unmatched junction bases numbered 4, after V lost 4 bases and J lost 6 bases. CDR3 length: 13 amino acids. Written as DNA, the CDR3 is TGTGCCAGCAGTTACAGGGGGTCCGCTGAAGCTTTCTTT. As protein: CASSYRGSAEAFF.

This sequence joins TRBV4-1 and TRBJ1-2; 8 positions agree with TRBD1. The CDR3 spans 15 residues. The J segment lost 3 bases and the V segment lost 4 bases, leaving 7 bases of the junction unmatched. Germline CDR1 MGHRA, CDR2 YSYEKL. CDR3: CASSRGTGLDYGYTF. CDR3 bases: TGCGCCAGCAGCCGAGGGACAGGATTGGACTATGGCTACACCTTC.

The chain recombines TRBV9 with TRBJ2-1; TRBD2 matches at 8 bases. The CDR3 has 18 residues. Germline CDR1 and CDR2: SGDLS and YYNGEE. V was pared by 3 bases and J by 7 bases, with 18 bases of the junction left unmatched. CDR3 bases: TGTGCCAGCAGCGCCTATAGCGGGACGACCACCTTTCGGAATGAGCAGTTCTTC. It encodes CASSAYSGTTTFRNEQFF.

The chain recombines TRBV28 with TRBJ2-3; D perhaps matches TRBD2 (6 bases). CDR3 length: 14 amino acids. The ends were cut back, 6 bases at V and 2 bases at J, with 12 bases in the middle. Germline values: CDR1 MDHEN, CDR2 SYDVKM. CDR3 region: CASREGRPTDTQYF. CDR3 nucleotide sequence: TGTGCCAGCAGGGAGGGACGTCCCACAGATACGCAGTATTTT.

The chain employs TRBV28 and TRBJ1-1; tentative D call: TRBD1 (5 bases). Germline V lookup: CDR1 MDHEN, CDR2 SYDVKM. The CDR3 contains 15 residues. V lost 6 bases and J lost 0, with 14 bases in between. The CDR3 region has the DNA TGTGCCAGCAGCGCAACCGGGACGGTGAACACTGAAGCTTTCTTT. Protein: CASSATGTVNTEAFF.

This clone has more than one count but fewer than ten. The chain joins TRBV18 to TRBJ1-2; D is undetermined. Germline loops: CDR1 KGHSH, CDR2 LQKENI. Trimming stripped 3 bases from V and 4 bases from J, with 15 bases between. This CDR3 region has 15 residues. Here the CDR3 reads CASSPLMGGSYGYTF. In DNA form, the CDR3 reads TGTGCCAGCTCACCCCTGATGGGCGGGAGCTATGGCTACACCTTC.

The CDR3 reads CATSGGVQTNEKLFF. The CDR3 DNA reads as TGTGCCACCAGTGGCGGGGTACAGACTAATGAAAAACTGTTTTTT. The J gene is TRBJ1-4, the V gene TRBV24-1; D is undetermined. This CDR3 has 15 amino acids. Between the trimmed V and J ends, which lost 5 bases and 2 bases, there was a span of 11 bases. CDR1 is KGHDR, CDR2 SFDVKD, per germline.

The rearrangement links TRBV11-2 to TRBJ1-5; no clear D. V lost 5 bases and J lost 4, with 15 bases in between. CDR1 is SGHAT, CDR2 FQNNGV, per germline. The length of the CDR3 is 15 residues. CDR3 coding DNA: TGTGCCAGCAGCCACCCGGGGAGGGATAATCAGCCCCAGCATTTT. Protein sequence: CASSHPGRDNQPQHF.

CDR3 protein: CASSEGQGQGQPQHF. As DNA, the CDR3 is TGTGCCAGCAGTGAGGGACAGGGGCAGGGTCAGCCCCAGCATTTT. The gene calls are TRBV2 and TRBJ1-5; 10 positions match TRBD1. After removal of 3 bases from V and 6 bases from J, the junction contained 5 bases not matched to a gene. Germline V gene data show CDR1 as SNHLY and CDR2 as FYNNEI. There are 15 residues in the CDR3.

The rearrangement links TRBV28 to TRBJ2-5; tentative D call: TRBD2 (6 bases). The length of the CDR3 is 14 residues. Germline CDR1 is MDHEN and CDR2 is SYDVKM. Trimming took off 5 bases at V and 5 bases at J, with 15 bases between the two ends. As DNA, the CDR3 is TGTGCCAGCAGTGTGGTAGGAGGGACGGAGACCCAGTACTTC. It encodes CASSVVGGTETQYF. Drawing the rest from reference TRBV28 and TRBJ2-5, the complete variable domain is DVKVTQSSRYLVKRTGEKVFLECVQDMDHENMFWYRQDPGLGLRLIYFSYDVKMKEKGDIPEGYSVSREKKERFSLILESASTNQTSMYLCASSVVGGTETQYFGPGTRLLVL.

The J gene is TRBJ1-1, the V gene TRBV7-2; no reliable D call. The CDR3 has 13 amino acids. V lost 2 bases and J 1 base, leaving 5 bases between the germline ends. Germline V gene sequence: CDR1 SGHTA, CDR2 FQGNSA. In nucleotides, the CDR3 is TGTGCCAGCAGCTTACAGCAGAACACTGAAGCTTTCTTT. This sequence encodes CASSLQQNTEAFF.

The rearrangement joins TRBV2 to TRBJ1-1; D uncertain. The V gene lost 7 bases and the J gene lost 0 bases, with 9 bases spanning the gap. The CDR3 covers 13 residues. Germline values: CDR1 SNHLY, CDR2 FYNNEI. CDR3 in amino acids: CASTGNMNTEAFF. In nucleotides, the CDR3 is TGTGCCAGCACGGGGAACATGAACACTGAAGCTTTCTTT.

The chain is built from TRBV12-3 or TRBV12-4 and TRBJ1-3; D is unclear. V was trimmed by 6 bases and J by 7 bases, leaving 7 bases between them. CDR3 length equals 11 residues. The CDR3 protein is CASSVGNTIYF. CDR3 coding DNA: TGTGCCAGCAGCGTGGGGAACACCATATATTTT.

The chain links TRBV5-5 to TRBJ2-1, with 8 bases identical to TRBD1. Looked up from germline, CDR1 is SGHKS and CDR2 is YYEKEE (reference sequence). V trimming: 2 bases; J trimming: 6 bases; junction bases outside the gene matches: 7. This CDR3 has 15 residues. CDR3 region: CASSFAGQASNEQFF. In DNA form, the CDR3 reads TGTGCCAGCAGCTTCGCGGGACAGGCTAGCAATGAGCAGTTCTTC. The variable domain in full, with the rest retrieved from reference TRBV5-5 and TRBJ2-1, is DAGVTQSPTHLIKTRGQQVTLRCSPISGHKSVSWYQQVLGQGPQFIFQYYEKEERGRGNFPDRFSARQFPNYSSELNVNALLLGDSALYLCASSFAGQASNEQFFGPGTRLTVL.

The chain carries TRBV9 and TRBJ1-2, with D unclear. Trimming pared 0 bases from V and 6 bases from J, leaving 15 bases between. The CDR3 contains 15 residues. Germline V gene sequence: CDR1 SGDLS, CDR2 YYNGEE. CDR3 protein: CASSVGVSGSDGYTF. The CDR3 DNA reads TGTGCCAGCAGCGTAGGGGTCTCCGGGTCGGATGGCTACACCTTC.

The rearrangement joins TRBV12-5 to TRBJ2-2; maybe TRBD1 (6 bases). With 5 bases removed from V and 7 bases from J, the gap between germline ends came to 20 bases. The CDR3 loop spans 16 amino acids. CDR1 is LGHNT and CDR2 is FRNRAP in the germline V gene. The CDR3 loop is CASGPIDWGQDGELFF. In DNA form, the CDR3 reads TGTGCTAGTGGTCCCATCGACTGGGGGCAAGACGGGGAGCTGTTTTTT.

V and J are TRBV11-1 and TRBJ1-1; possibly TRBD1 for D (6 bases). The germline V gene encodes CDR1 SGHAT and CDR2 FQDESV (reference sequence). The CDR3 loop spans 14 amino acids. V was pared by 5 bases and J by 1 base, with 11 bases between. The CDR3 spells CASSRSTGNTEAFF. The CDR3 DNA sequence: TGTGCCAGCAGCCGCTCGACAGGGAACACTGAAGCTTTCTTT.